This TCR beta chain was captured by sequencing in a study of neurological immune-mediated disorders (dated by TCRdb to the late 2010s). As for the study more broadly: Among the approximately 34 multiple sclerosis patients, 31 had relapsing-remitting MS and 3 had secondary progressive MS. Using UMI-based sequencing, the study compared peripheral blood TCR-beta repertoires from patients with HTLV-I-associated myelopathy (HAM/TSP), patients with multiple sclerosis, and healthy controls. Alongside PBMC samples, the set of some 98 TCR-beta libraries contained longitudinal samples, technical triplicates, and paired CD4+ and CD8+ T-cell subsets that had been sorted. Of the approximately 70 subjects in the cohort, some 15 were HAM/TSP patients, about 34 were multiple sclerosis patients, and some 20 were healthy controls. What the work shows at the level of the full study, not this receptor alone: Phylogenetic analysis grouped repertoires from 18 of 34 MS patients into a cluster of related CDR3 sequences, suggesting a possible repertoire-level signature. Across subjects, expanded clones never shared an identical CDR3 amino acid sequence, which suggests that the TCR-beta repertoires in every group were private. The MS cluster was not associated with any clinical or MRI features, and the authors stated that larger cohorts are needed. TCR clonal expansion was greatest in HAM/TSP patients and smallest in MS patients, who ranked below even healthy controls.

To synthesize cDNA, template-switch 5'RACE was performed with a primer carrying a 10-nucleotide random unique molecular identifier so that each TCR transcript was tagged. Over 180 million TCR-beta sequences, covering 15-18 subjects, were produced in each sequencing run. The RNeasy kit was used for extraction of total RNA. The KAPA Real-time Library Amplification kit was used to amplify TCR-beta VDJ regions with primers for the TCR constant region and the 5'RACE anchor. Sample indexes and Illumina adaptors were added in a first PCR, and a second PCR then increased library yield. After Ampure bead purification, the roughly 650 bp TCR product was size-selected on a 2% E-gel SizeSelection system. Before pooling, library quality was assessed on a Bioanalyzer, concentration was determined with Qubit, and library quantification was performed with the Kapa Library Quantification kit. Libraries were sequenced paired-end 2 x 150 bp on an Illumina HiSeq 2500. To increase sequence diversity, roughly 24-31% phiX was spiked into each library pool. For the original study's pipeline: Quality-filtered reads were processed with the UMI-based MiGEC pipeline, which removed over 75% of raw TCR sequences during error correction. VDJ genes were aligned to IMGT germline references, and each clonotype was defined by a unique CDR3 amino acid sequence together with V-J genes. Clonal expansion, Shannon diversity and CDR3 relatedness (CalcPairwiseDistances, ClusterSamples) were evaluated with VDJtools, and phylogenetic trees were built with CLCbio workbench. Clones with at least 8 unique UMIs were defined as expanded, with this threshold being based on coefficient-of-variation modelling across technical triplicates. Clones were called with MiXCR by TCRdb after fastp trimmed the public reads at Q25, and only in-frame beta chains were retained. All rows with the same CDR3 protein become a single entry with the most common DNA and genes. In this record, the V and J calls reflect TCRdb's handling and not the investigators' own analysis. Across this sample there are around 66,000 distinct CDR3 sequences, with under 5.5% seen only once. Clones ranked in the top ten supply roughly 2% of the sample.

This clonotype has at least ten counts. Its antigen is unknown. Per-nucleotide qualities are absent, and no much larger clonotype sits a single base away. According to the germline V gene, CDR1 reads SGDLS and CDR2 reads YYNGEE. Its CDR3 holds 17 amino acids, cysteine through phenylalanine. Only the CDR3 region is kept as DNA, spanning 51 bases read in frame from base 1. The V and J ends are trimmed by 1 base and 3 bases, leaving 16 bases between them. Unsorted PBMC libraries were generated from 2 million PBMCs stored in RNAlater at -80 °C until RNA extraction. Multiple sclerosis patients were enrolled in a US clinical protocol evaluating disease progression by magnetic resonance imaging. Peripheral blood was subjected to Ficoll-Hypaque density gradient centrifugation to isolate PBMCs, which were then cryopreserved in liquid nitrogen.

The chain employs TRBV9 and TRBJ1-4; no D gene call is confident. Sequencing was performed on PBMCs. The sequence came from a woman in her sixties or seventies with multiple sclerosis. The DNA sequence is TGTGCCAGCAGCGTACTACCCGACGCAGGATCTAATGAAAAACTGTTTTTT. This sequence encodes CASSVLPDAGSNEKLFF.